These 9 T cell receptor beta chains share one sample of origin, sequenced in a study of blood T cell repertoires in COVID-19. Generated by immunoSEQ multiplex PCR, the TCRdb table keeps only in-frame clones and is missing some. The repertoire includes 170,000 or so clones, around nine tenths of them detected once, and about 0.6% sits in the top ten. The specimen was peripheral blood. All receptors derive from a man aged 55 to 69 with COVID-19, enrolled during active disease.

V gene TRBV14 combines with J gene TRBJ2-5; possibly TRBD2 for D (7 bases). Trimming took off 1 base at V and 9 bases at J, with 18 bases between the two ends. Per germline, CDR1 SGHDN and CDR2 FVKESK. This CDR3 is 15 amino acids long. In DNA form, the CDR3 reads TGTGCCAGCAGCCAAGGGCGGGGGCCCCTCGTGTCCCAGTACTTC. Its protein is CASSQGRGPLVSQYF.

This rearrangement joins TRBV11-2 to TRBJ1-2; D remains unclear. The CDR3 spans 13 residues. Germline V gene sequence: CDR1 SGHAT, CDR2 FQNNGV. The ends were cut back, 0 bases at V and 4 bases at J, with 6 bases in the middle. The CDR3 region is CASSLDGLYGYTF. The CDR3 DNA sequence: TGTGCCAGCAGCTTAGACGGACTCTATGGCTACACCTTC.

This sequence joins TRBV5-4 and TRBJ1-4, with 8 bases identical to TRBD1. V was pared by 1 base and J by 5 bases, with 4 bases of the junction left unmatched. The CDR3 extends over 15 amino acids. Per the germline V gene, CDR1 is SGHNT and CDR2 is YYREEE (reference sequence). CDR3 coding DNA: TGTGCCAGCAGCTTGTCCGGGACAGGCAATGAAAAACTGTTTTTT. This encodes CASSLSGTGNEKLFF.

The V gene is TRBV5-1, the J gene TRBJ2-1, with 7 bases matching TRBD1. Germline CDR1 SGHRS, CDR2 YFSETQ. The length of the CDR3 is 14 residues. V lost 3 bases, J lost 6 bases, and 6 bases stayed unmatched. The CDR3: CASSSGQTLNEQFF. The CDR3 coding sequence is TGCGCCAGCAGCTCGGGACAGACCCTCAATGAGCAGTTCTTC.

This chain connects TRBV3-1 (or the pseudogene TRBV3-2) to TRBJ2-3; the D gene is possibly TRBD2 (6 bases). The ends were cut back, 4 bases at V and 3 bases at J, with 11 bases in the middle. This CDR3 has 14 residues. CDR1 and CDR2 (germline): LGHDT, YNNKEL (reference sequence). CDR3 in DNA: TGTGCCAGCAGCCTGATAGCGGCAACAGATACGCAGTATTTT. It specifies CASSLIAATDTQYF.

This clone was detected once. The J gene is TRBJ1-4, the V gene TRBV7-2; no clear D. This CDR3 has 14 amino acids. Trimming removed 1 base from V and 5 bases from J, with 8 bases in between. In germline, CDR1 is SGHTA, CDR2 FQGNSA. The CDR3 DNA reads TGTGCCAGCAGCTTAGAGTACAGCAATGAAAAACTGTTTTTT. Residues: CASSLEYSNEKLFF.

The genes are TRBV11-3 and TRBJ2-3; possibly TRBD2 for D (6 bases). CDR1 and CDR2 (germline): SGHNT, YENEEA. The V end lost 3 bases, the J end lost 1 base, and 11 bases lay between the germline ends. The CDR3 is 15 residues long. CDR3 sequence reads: CASSFTGAGTDTQYF. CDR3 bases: TGTGCCAGCAGCTTTACGGGAGCGGGCACAGATACGCAGTATTTT. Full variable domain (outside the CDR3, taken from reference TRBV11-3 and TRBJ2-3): EAGVVQSPRYKIIEKKQPVAFWCNPISGHNTLYWYLQNLGQGPELLIRYENEEAVDDSQLPKDRFSAERLKGVDSTLKIQPAELGDSAVYLCASSFTGAGTDTQYFGPGTRLTVL.

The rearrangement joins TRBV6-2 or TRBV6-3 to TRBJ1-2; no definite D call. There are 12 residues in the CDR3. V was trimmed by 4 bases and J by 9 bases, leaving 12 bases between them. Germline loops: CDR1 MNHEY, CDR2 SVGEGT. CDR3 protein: CASSSMEISYTF. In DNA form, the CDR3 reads TGTGCCAGCAGTTCTATGGAGATTAGCTACACCTTC.

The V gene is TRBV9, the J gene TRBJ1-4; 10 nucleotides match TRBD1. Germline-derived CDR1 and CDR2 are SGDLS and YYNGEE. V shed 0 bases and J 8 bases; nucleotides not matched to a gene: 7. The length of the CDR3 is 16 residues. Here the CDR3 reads CASSVGPTGGMEKLFF. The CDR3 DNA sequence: TGTGCCAGCAGCGTAGGCCCGACAGGGGGCATGGAAAAACTGTTTTTT.